The rows below give T cell receptor beta chains drawn from one sample of a study of T cells after yellow fever vaccination. A single record per CDR3 protein comes from TCRdb applying MiXCR to the 5' RACE reads. The sample consists of about 400,000 distinct CDR3 sequences, approximately 10% of them appearing once. The sequenced sample was PBMCs, obtained on the day of the first yellow fever vaccination. Every receptor here comes from a man aged 18 to 29 who received the YFV17D yellow fever vaccine. CDR3s include the opening cysteine and the closing phenylalanine or tryptophan. Each record gives: clone size, J gene, V gene, D gene, CDR3 protein, CDR3 DNA. A D gene is named only where the DNA matches it firmly. Expanded clones get a size class; other rows say once, few or many, or leave the size out.

few,TRBJ2-5,TRBV11-2,.,CASSFRDSQETQYF,TGTGCCAGCAGCTTTCGAGACTCCCAAGAGACCCAGTACTTC
.,TRBJ1-3,TRBV6-5,TRBD1,CASSSGGRNTIYF,TGTGCCAGCAGTTCAGGGGGGCGAAACACCATATATTTT
few,TRBJ1-1,TRBV7-9,TRBD1,CASSNRTGAEAFF,TGTGCCAGCAGTAACCGGACAGGGGCTGAAGCTTTCTTT
.,TRBJ2-7,TRBV19,.,CASSTTAAYEQYF,TGTGCCAGTAGTACGACAGCGGCCTACGAGCAGTACTTC
many,TRBJ2-7,TRBV5-1,.,CASSLDPGAVYEQYF,TGCGCCAGCAGCTTGGATCCGGGGGCCGTCTACGAGCAGTACTTC
.,TRBJ1-1,TRBV6-5,.,CASRRWYGHTEAFF,TGTGCCAGCAGGCGTTGGTACGGGCACACTGAAGCTTTCTTT
.,TRBJ1-6,TRBV7-6,.,CASSAAGQNFNSPLHF,TGTGCCAGCAGCGCCGCCGGACAGAACTTCAATTCACCCCTCCACTTT
.,TRBJ2-1,TRBV20-1,.,CSARDRSTYNEQFF,TGCAGTGCTAGAGATCGGAGCACATACAATGAGCAGTTCTTC
many,TRBJ2-3,TRBV11-2,.,CASRGLRVHTDTQYF,TGTGCCAGCAGGGGTCTCAGGGTCCACACAGATACGCAGTATTTT
.,TRBJ2-1,TRBV12-3/TRBV12-4,.,CASTLQGGHMNEQFF,TGTGCCAGCACTCTACAGGGTGGGCACATGAATGAGCAGTTCTTC